This T cell receptor beta chain was observed in a study of OX40 agonist ivuxolimab in advanced cancers. Study as a whole: Hepatocellular carcinoma, melanoma, renal cell or head and neck cancer was diagnosed in the dose-escalation patients.

To note about this clone: As yet, its antigen is unknown.

Overall study findings and caveats: At 0.1 to 3.0 mg/kg and by week 6, clonal expansion occurred in CD4+ and CD8+ blood T cells.

Sequencing was performed with immunoSEQ multiplex PCR; in TCRdb, only in-frame clones are kept and a portion is missing. The profile shows 60,000 to 70,000 clones, over 75% of them singletons. The CDR3 is 15 amino acids. V was pared by 0 bases and J by 4 bases, with 10 bases between. Germline values: CDR1 SGHRS, CDR2 YFSETQ. The TCR originated in an adult with an advanced solid tumor such as melanoma, head and neck, liver or kidney cancer. The sample in question was CD4+ or CD8+ T cells sorted from blood, obtained in a trial of the OX40 agonist ivuxolimab. The chain joins TRBV5-1 to TRBJ2-2; possible D gene TRBD2, 6 bases. The CDR3 DNA sequence: TGCGCCAGCAGCTTGGTAGGGGACTTCACCGGGGAGCTGTTTTTT. Its protein product is CASSLVGDFTGELFF.